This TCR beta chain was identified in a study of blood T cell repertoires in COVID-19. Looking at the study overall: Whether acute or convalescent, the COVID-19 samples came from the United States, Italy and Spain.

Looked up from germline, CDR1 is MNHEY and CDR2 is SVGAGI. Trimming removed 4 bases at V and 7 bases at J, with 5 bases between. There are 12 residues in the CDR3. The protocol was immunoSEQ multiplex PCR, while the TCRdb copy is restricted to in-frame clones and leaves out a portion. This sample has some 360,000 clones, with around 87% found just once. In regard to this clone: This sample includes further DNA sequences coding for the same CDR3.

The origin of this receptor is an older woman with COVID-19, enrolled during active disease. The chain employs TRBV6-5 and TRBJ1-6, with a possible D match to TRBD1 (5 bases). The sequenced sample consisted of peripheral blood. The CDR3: CASSSGNSPLHF. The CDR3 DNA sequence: TGTGCCAGCAGTTCAGGGAATTCACCCCTCCACTTT.